This T cell receptor beta chain appears in the sequencing data of a study of T-cell reconstitution after alpha-beta-depleted transplantation in children. Researchers prepared the TCRbeta library using unique molecular identifiers, the study reports. TCRdb called the PCR reads again in MiXCR, with one record for every CDR3 protein. Among about 980,000 distinct CDR3 sequences listed, 25% to 30% were seen once. Worth noting for this clonotype: Antigen specificity is unknown.

Findings and limits, study-wide: Surviving recipient T cells and intrathymic progenitors accounted for some patients' high TCRbeta diversity at day 60. T-cell counts and diversity at one year post-transplant came mainly from newly produced T cells. Several hundred expanded graft clones reportedly gave rise to the alpha-beta T cells present about two months after transplant.

The CDR3 consists of 13 residues. CDR1 and CDR2 from the germline V gene are GTSNPN and SVGIG (reference sequence). V lost 3 bases and J 6 bases, leaving 11 bases between the germline ends. The material sequenced was PBMCs, mostly from graft donor cells, taken 360 days after TCRalphabeta/CD19-depleted stem cell transplant. V is TRBV30 and J is TRBJ2-2; D unclear. The clonotype originates from a boy younger than two who had a stem cell transplant for SCID, so the T cells may come from the graft donor. This CDR3 reads CAWSARVPGELFF. CDR3 sequence (DNA): TGTGCCTGGAGCGCTAGAGTCCCCGGGGAGCTGTTTTTT.